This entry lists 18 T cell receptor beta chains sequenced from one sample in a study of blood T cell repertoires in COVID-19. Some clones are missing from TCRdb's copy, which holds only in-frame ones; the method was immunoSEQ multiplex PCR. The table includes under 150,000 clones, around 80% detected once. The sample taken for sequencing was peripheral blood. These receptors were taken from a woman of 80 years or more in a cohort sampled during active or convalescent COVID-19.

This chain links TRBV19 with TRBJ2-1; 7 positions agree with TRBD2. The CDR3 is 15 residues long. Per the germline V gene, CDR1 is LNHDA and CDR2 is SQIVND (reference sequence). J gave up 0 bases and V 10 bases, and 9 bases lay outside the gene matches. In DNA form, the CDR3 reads TGTGCCACGGGACTACCGGCGAGCTCCTACAATGAGCAGTTCTTC. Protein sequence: CATGLPASSYNEQFF.

DNA of the CDR3: TGTGCCAGCAGTTCAGGACAGGGGACCTACAATGAGCAGTTCTTC. Translation gives CASSSGQGTYNEQFF. The chain couples TRBV6-5 to TRBJ2-1; 9 bases agree with TRBD1. The V segment lost 4 bases and the J segment 2 bases; nucleotides outside the gene matches: 3. The CDR3 runs to 15 residues. Looked up from germline, CDR1 is MNHEY and CDR2 is SVGAGI.

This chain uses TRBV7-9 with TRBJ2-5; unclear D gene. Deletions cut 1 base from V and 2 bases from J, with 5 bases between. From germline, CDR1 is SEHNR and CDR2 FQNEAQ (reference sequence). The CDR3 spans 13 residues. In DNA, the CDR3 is TGTGCCAGCAGCTTAGTCGCGCAAGAGACCCAGTACTTC. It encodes CASSLVAQETQYF.

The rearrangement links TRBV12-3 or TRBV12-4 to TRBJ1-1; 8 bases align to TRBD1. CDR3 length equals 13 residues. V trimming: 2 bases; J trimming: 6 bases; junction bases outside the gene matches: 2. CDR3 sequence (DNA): TGTGCCAGCAGTTTAAGCAGGGGGCCTGAAGCTTTCTTT. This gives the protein CASSLSRGPEAFF.

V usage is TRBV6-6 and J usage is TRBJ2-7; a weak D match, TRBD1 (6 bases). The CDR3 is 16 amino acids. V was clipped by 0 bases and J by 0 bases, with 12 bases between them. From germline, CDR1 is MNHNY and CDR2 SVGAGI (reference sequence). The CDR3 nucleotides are TGTGCCAGCAGTTACTCCGGACAGAGACCCTCCTACGAGCAGTACTTC. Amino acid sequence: CASSYSGQRPSYEQYF.

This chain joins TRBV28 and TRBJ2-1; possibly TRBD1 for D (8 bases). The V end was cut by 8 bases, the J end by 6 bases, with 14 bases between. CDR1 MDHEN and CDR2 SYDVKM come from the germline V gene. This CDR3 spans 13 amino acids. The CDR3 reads CASHRGGFNEQFF. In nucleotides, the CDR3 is TGTGCCAGCCACAGGGGGGGGTTCAATGAGCAGTTCTTC.

The CDR3 loop is CASSYSRLAGDVEQFF. CDR3 nucleotide sequence: TGTGCCAGCAGTTACTCGAGACTAGCGGGGGATGTTGAGCAGTTCTTC. V is TRBV6-5 and J is TRBJ2-1; 12 bases are shared with TRBD2. This CDR3 spans 16 amino acids. V gave up 0 bases and J gave up 9 bases; unmatched junction bases: 6. Germline CDR1 is MNHEY and CDR2 is SVGAGI.

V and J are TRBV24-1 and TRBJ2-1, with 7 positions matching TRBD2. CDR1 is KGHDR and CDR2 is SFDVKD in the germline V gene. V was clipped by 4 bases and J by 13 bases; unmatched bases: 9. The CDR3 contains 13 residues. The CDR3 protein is CATSDHSLAPQFF. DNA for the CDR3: TGTGCCACCAGTGACCATTCACTAGCGCCCCAGTTCTTC.

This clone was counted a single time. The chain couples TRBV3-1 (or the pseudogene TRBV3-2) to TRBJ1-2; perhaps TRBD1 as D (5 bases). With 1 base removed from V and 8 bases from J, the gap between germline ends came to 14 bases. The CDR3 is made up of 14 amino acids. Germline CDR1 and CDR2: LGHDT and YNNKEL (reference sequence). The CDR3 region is CASSQVVRGSGYTF. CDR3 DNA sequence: TGTGCCAGCAGCCAAGTGGTCCGGGGGAGCGGCTACACCTTC.

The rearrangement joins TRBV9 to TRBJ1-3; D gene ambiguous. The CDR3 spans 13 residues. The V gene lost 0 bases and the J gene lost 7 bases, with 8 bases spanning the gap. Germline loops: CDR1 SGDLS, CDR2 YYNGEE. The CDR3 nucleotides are TGTGCCAGCAGCGTAGTCCCGGGGAACACCATATATTTT. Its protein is CASSVVPGNTIYF.

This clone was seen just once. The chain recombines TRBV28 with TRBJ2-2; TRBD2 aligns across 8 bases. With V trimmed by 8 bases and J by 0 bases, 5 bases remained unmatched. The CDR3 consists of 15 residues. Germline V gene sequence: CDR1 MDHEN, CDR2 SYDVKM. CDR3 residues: CASAAGGANTGELFF. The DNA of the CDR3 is TGTGCCAGCGCGGCGGGAGGCGCGAACACCGGGGAGCTGTTTTTT.

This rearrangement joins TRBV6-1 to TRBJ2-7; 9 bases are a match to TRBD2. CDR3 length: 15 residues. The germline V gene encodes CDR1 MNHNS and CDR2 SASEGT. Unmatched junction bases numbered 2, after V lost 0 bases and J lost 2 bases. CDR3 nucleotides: TGTGCCAGCAGTGAAGCCCTAGCGGGGACCTACGAGCAGTACGTC. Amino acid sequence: CASSEALAGTYEQYV.

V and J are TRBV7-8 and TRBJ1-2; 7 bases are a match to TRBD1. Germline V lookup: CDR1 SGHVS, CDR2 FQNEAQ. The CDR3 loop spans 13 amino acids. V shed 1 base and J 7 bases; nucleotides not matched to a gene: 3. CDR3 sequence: CASSLERGLGYTF. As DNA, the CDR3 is TGTGCCAGCAGCTTAGAGAGGGGGCTTGGCTACACCTTC.

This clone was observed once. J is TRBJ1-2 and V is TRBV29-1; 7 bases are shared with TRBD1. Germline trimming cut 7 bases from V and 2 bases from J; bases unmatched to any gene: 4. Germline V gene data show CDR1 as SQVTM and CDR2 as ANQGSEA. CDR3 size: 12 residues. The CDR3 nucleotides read TGCAGCGCAGGGGGACGGAACTATGGCTACACCTTC. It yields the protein CSAGGRNYGYTF.

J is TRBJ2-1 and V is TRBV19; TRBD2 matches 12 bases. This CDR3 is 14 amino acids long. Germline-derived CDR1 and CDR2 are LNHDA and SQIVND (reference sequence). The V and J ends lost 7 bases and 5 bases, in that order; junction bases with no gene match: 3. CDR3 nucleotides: TGTGCCAGTAACCGACTAGCGGGGGACAATGAGCAGTTCTTC. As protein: CASNRLAGDNEQFF. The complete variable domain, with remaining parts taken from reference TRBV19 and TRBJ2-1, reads DGGITQSPKYLFRKEGQNVTLSCEQNLNHDAMYWYRQDPGQGLRLIYYSQIVNDFQKGDIAEGYSVSREKKESFPLTVTSAQKNPTAFYLCASNRLAGDNEQFFGPGTRLTVL.

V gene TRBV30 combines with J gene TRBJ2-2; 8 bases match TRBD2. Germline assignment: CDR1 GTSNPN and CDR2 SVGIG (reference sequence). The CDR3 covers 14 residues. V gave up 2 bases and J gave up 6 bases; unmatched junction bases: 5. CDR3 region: CAWSLGLAAGELFF. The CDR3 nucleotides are TGTGCCTGGAGTCTTGGACTAGCTGCCGGGGAGCTGTTTTTT.

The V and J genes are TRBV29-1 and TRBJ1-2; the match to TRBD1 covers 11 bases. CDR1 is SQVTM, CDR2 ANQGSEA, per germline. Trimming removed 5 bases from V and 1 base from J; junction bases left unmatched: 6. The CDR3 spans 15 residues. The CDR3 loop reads CSVRDRGLGNYGYTF. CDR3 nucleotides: TGCAGCGTTCGGGACAGGGGGTTAGGTAACTATGGCTACACCTTC.

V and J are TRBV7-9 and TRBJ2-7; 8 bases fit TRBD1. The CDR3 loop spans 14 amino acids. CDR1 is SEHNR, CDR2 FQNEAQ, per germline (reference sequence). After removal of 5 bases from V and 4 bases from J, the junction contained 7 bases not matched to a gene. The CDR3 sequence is CASSTGTGGYEQYF. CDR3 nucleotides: TGTGCCAGCAGCACCGGGACAGGAGGTTACGAGCAGTACTTC.